The entry below gives a single TCR beta chain sequence along with its context. Trimming took 5 bases from V and 5 from J; bases not matched to a gene: 5. CDR3 length: 14 residues. From germline, CDR1 is SGHTA and CDR2 FQGNSA. This record belongs to a study of blood T cell repertoires in COVID-19. Assay: immunoSEQ multiplex PCR; the TCRdb copy retains only in-frame clones and omits some. The data contain 250,000 to 300,000 clones, 75% to 90% of them seen just once; the ten biggest clones take up approximately 1.5%. The chain combines TRBV7-2 with TRBJ1-2, with 10 bases aligning to TRBD1. The clonotype was recovered from a woman in her forties who had recovered from COVID-19. Sequencing input: PBMCs or T cells enriched from blood (not recorded which). The DNA for the CDR3 is TGTGCCAGCAGCCACCGGGGACAGGGGTATGGCTACACCTTC. This codes for CASSHRGQGYGYTF.